Each of the 31 T cell receptor beta chains below was sequenced from the same sample in a study of cytomegalovirus exposure and HLA in healthy donors. It was with 60 Vbeta and 13 Jbeta primers that the PCR ran. Only in-frame clones appear in the TCRdb table, and some are missing; sequencing was by immunoSEQ multiplex PCR. The data show under 150,000 clones, with roughly a tenth seen just once and 1.5% to 2% held by the top ten. Sample: PBMCs. The receptors come from a male donor in good health and CMV-seronegative.

V is TRBV13 and J is TRBJ1-1; D gene unclear. V shed 6 bases and J shed 5 bases, with 7 bases lying between them. Germline V CDR1 and CDR2: PRHDT, FYEKMQ (reference sequence). The CDR3 is 11 residues long. The CDR3 loop reads CASSPNTEAFF. The DNA for the CDR3 is TGTGCCAGCAGTCCCAATACTGAAGCTTTCTTT.

This clone was recorded a few times. The chain couples TRBV19 to TRBJ1-4; D is undetermined. Germline CDR1 LNHDA, CDR2 SQIVND (reference sequence). The CDR3 loop spans 15 amino acids. Trimming removed 5 bases at V and 4 bases at J, with 14 bases between. The CDR3, as DNA: TGTGCCAGTAGTCAAGTACAGAGCCATAATGAAAAACTGTTTTTT. Protein product: CASSQVQSHNEKLFF.

This clone showed up just a few times. V is TRBV11-2 and J is TRBJ1-3; D is possibly TRBD1 (6 bases). CDR1 is SGHAT and CDR2 is FQNNGV in the germline V gene. The CDR3 runs to 14 residues. V gave up 6 bases and J gave up 3 bases, with 12 bases separating them. The CDR3 region has the DNA TGTGCCAGCAGGAACAGGGAATTTGGAAACACCATATATTTT. Encoded protein: CASRNREFGNTIYF. The variable domain in full, with the rest retrieved from reference TRBV11-2 and TRBJ1-3, is EAGVAQSPRYKIIEKRQSVAFWCNPISGHATLYWYQQILGQGPKLLIQFQNNGVVDDSQLPKDRFSAERLKGVDSTLKIQPAKLEDSAVYLCASRNREFGNTIYFGEGSWLTVV.

The gene calls are TRBV2 and TRBJ2-6; D call uncertain. The CDR3 is made up of 15 amino acids. CDR1 SNHLY and CDR2 FYNNEI come from the germline V gene. Trimming took 4 bases from V and 1 from J, leaving 8 bases between them. DNA of the CDR3: TGTGCCAGCAGTGGATCTAGGTCTGGGGCCAACGTCCTGACTTTC. It translates to CASSGSRSGANVLTF.

The rearrangement joins TRBV7-3 to TRBJ1-1; a weak D match, TRBD1 (6 bases). The CDR3 extends over 16 amino acids. Germline V gene sequence: CDR1 SGHTA, CDR2 FQGTGA. V gave up 0 bases and J gave up 3 bases, with 14 bases separating them. The CDR3 DNA follows: TGTGCCAGCAGCTTAACAGGGCCCCAGGGGTACACTGAAGCTTTCTTT. This gives the protein CASSLTGPQGYTEAFF.

The V gene is TRBV10-3, the J gene TRBJ1-4; TRBD1 matches at 8 bases. The CDR3 contains 15 residues. J was trimmed by 4 bases and V by 4 bases; bases with no gene match: 5. CDR1 is ENHRY and CDR2 is SYGVKD in the germline V gene. CDR3 DNA sequence: TGTGCCATCAGTGCAGGACAGGGTCTTAATGAAAAACTGTTTTTT. Its protein product is CAISAGQGLNEKLFF.

This chain links TRBV5-1 with TRBJ2-1; D might be TRBD1 (6 bases). Trimming cost V 1 base and J 7 bases, with 6 bases left between them. CDR1 is SGHRS, CDR2 YFSETQ, per germline. This CDR3 region has 12 residues. The CDR3 is CASSLQGNEQFF. The CDR3 bases are TGCGCCAGCAGCTTGCAGGGGAATGAGCAGTTCTTC.

J is TRBJ2-7 and V is TRBV30; D is uncertain. CDR3 length: 14 amino acids. V gave up 0 bases and J gave up 6 bases, with 15 bases separating them. From germline, CDR1 is GTSNPN and CDR2 SVGIG (reference sequence). The CDR3, as DNA: TGTGCCTGGAGTGTACGGCATCTAGGCTTCGAGCAGTACTTC. Translating gives CAWSVRHLGFEQYF.

The genes are TRBV5-4 and TRBJ2-5; D not certain. Germline assignment: CDR1 SGHNT and CDR2 YYREEE (reference sequence). This CDR3 region has 15 residues. Trimming took 2 bases from V and 1 from J, leaving 12 bases between them. The CDR3 nucleotides read TGTGCCAGCAGCTTCAGGTTAGGCACCCAAGAGACCCAGTACTTC. Its translation: CASSFRLGTQETQYF.

This clone was observed a few times. The chain employs TRBV5-5 and TRBJ2-2, with D perhaps TRBD1 (6 bases). CDR1 is SGHKS and CDR2 is YYEKEE in the germline V gene (reference sequence). The CDR3 totals 14 residues. V was pared by 3 bases and J by 5 bases, with 11 bases between. In DNA, the CDR3 is TGTGCCAGCAGCTCGCACCAGGGGACCGGGGAGCTGTTTTTT. Its protein product is CASSSHQGTGELFF.

This clone has a handful of counts. The J gene is TRBJ2-2, the V gene TRBV5-1; D might be TRBD2 (6 bases). This CDR3 is built from 14 residues. The germline V and J ends were trimmed by 2 bases and 3 bases, with 8 bases remaining between them. Germline CDR1 is SGHRS and CDR2 is YFSETQ. The CDR3 DNA sequence: TGCGCCAGCAGCTTCACGGGAGACACCGGGGAGCTGTTTTTT. This translates into CASSFTGDTGELFF.

This clone was seen a few times. The genes are TRBV20-1 and TRBJ1-1; D is ambiguous. The CDR3 sequence is 10 residues long. In germline, CDR1 is DFQATT, CDR2 SNEGSKA (reference sequence). V lost 6 bases and J lost 1, with 3 bases in between. The chain's CDR3 is CSAKNTEAFF. The CDR3 nucleotides are TGCAGTGCCAAGAACACTGAAGCTTTCTTT.

The genes are TRBV6-5 and TRBJ2-3; 7 bases match TRBD1. V shed 10 bases, J shed 4 bases, and the junction held 8 bases outside the gene matches. Looked up from germline, CDR1 is MNHEY and CDR2 is SVGAGI. The CDR3 runs to 13 residues. DNA of the CDR3: TGTGCCACCCACAGGGGCAGGTCAGATACGCAGTATTTT. Encoded protein: CATHRGRSDTQYF.

This clone was seen a few times. This chain connects TRBV7-9 to TRBJ2-1; 10 bases match TRBD2. Germline-derived CDR1 and CDR2 are SEHNR and FQNEAQ (reference sequence). The CDR3 is 17 residues long. V shed 5 bases and J 6 bases; nucleotides not matched to a gene: 13. The DNA for the CDR3 is TGTGCCAGCAGCCCACCCCCCCCAGCGGGAGGGCCCAATGAGCAGTTCTTC. Residues: CASSPPPPAGGPNEQFF.

V gene TRBV9 combines with J gene TRBJ1-5; D remains unclear. Germline V gives CDR1 SGDLS, CDR2 YYNGEE. The CDR3 is 14 amino acids. With 0 bases removed from V and 3 bases from J, the gap between germline ends came to 7 bases. CDR3 loop: CASSVGHANQPQHF. The CDR3 region has the DNA TGTGCCAGCAGCGTAGGACACGCCAATCAGCCCCAGCATTTT.

The J gene is TRBJ1-2, the V gene TRBV4-3; no reliable D call. The CDR3 extends over 12 amino acids. V gave up 2 bases and J gave up 6 bases, with 7 bases separating them. Germline V gene data show CDR1 as LGHNA and CDR2 as YSLEER. This chain's CDR3 is CASSQHSDGYTF. The CDR3 nucleotides read TGCGCCAGCAGCCAACACTCCGATGGCTACACCTTC.

The V and J genes are TRBV6-5 and TRBJ2-7; 9 bases line up with TRBD2. The CDR3 runs to 15 residues. Germline V gene data show CDR1 as MNHEY and CDR2 as SVGAGI. Germline trimming cut 5 bases from V and 1 base from J; bases unmatched to any gene: 6. The CDR3 loop is CASSVSGGPSYEQYF. The CDR3 DNA follows: TGTGCCAGCAGTGTTAGCGGGGGACCATCCTACGAGCAGTACTTC.

The CDR3 DNA follows: TGTGCCACCAGAGGTAGCGGGGAAAGCTCCTACAATGAGCAGTTCTTC. This encodes CATRGSGESSYNEQFF. The chain carries TRBV15 and TRBJ2-1; TRBD2 aligns across 8 bases. V lost 6 bases to trimming and J lost 0 bases; unmatched junction nucleotides: 7. Germline loops: CDR1 LNHNV, CDR2 YYDKDF (reference sequence). There are 16 residues in the CDR3.

The V and J genes are TRBV19 and TRBJ2-3; possible D gene TRBD2, 6 bases. The germline CDR1 and CDR2 sequences are LNHDA and SQIVND (reference sequence). Trimming stripped 3 bases from V and 0 bases from J, with 10 bases between. The CDR3 covers 15 residues. The DNA for the CDR3 is TGTGCCAGTAGTATCTCCGGGAGTAGCACAGATACGCAGTATTTT. Residues: CASSISGSSTDTQYF. Combining the CDR3 with reference TRBV19 and TRBJ2-3 gives the whole variable domain DGGITQSPKYLFRKEGQNVTLSCEQNLNHDAMYWYRQDPGQGLRLIYYSQIVNDFQKGDIAEGYSVSREKKESFPLTVTSAQKNPTAFYLCASSISGSSTDTQYFGPGTRLTVL.

The chain couples TRBV4-1 to TRBJ1-3; unclear D gene. This CDR3 spans 14 amino acids. The V and J ends lost 0 bases and 4 bases respectively, with 7 bases between them. CDR1 is MGHRA and CDR2 is YSYEKL in the germline V gene. CDR3 region: CASSQESTGNTIYF. The CDR3 region has the DNA TGCGCCAGCAGCCAAGAGAGCACGGGAAACACCATATATTTT.

The V call is TRBV19, the J call TRBJ2-1; 8 nucleotides match TRBD1. Germline CDR1 LNHDA, CDR2 SQIVND (reference sequence). This CDR3 contains 16 residues. After removal of 6 bases from V and 9 bases from J, the junction contained 16 bases not matched to a gene. The CDR3 here is CASSPDRAARDGEQFF. The CDR3 DNA is TGTGCCAGTAGCCCGGACAGGGCGGCTAGGGATGGTGAGCAGTTCTTC. Full variable domain (missing parts from reference TRBV19 and TRBJ2-1): DGGITQSPKYLFRKEGQNVTLSCEQNLNHDAMYWYRQDPGQGLRLIYYSQIVNDFQKGDIAEGYSVSREKKESFPLTVTSAQKNPTAFYLCASSPDRAARDGEQFFGPGTRLTVL.

This clone was observed a handful of times. The chain recombines TRBV5-1 with TRBJ2-1; 11 bases match TRBD1. Germline V gives CDR1 SGHRS, CDR2 YFSETQ. Trimming took 4 bases from V and 5 from J; bases not matched to a gene: 5. This CDR3 region has 15 residues. The chain's CDR3 is CASSGTGGSNNEQFF. CDR3 nucleotide sequence: TGCGCCAGCAGCGGGACAGGGGGTTCTAACAATGAGCAGTTCTTC.

The chain links TRBV28 to TRBJ1-1; 12 nucleotides agree with TRBD1. The length of the CDR3 is 19 residues. The ends lost 4 bases at V and 1 base at J; junction bases unmatched: 13. The germline V gene encodes CDR1 MDHEN and CDR2 SYDVKM. The CDR3 coding sequence is TGTGCCAGCAGTTCTACCTCGGGACAGGGGGCACGCCCGAACACTGAAGCTTTCTTT. The encoded protein is CASSSTSGQGARPNTEAFF.

This clone was seen only a few times. The rearrangement uses TRBV28 and TRBJ1-1; no definite D call. CDR1 MDHEN and CDR2 SYDVKM come from the germline V gene. Trimming removed 7 bases at V and 5 bases at J, with 17 bases between. The CDR3 has 14 amino acids. CDR3 residues: CASTILPVGTEAFF. CDR3 nucleotide sequence: TGTGCCAGCACTATACTACCGGTTGGGACTGAAGCTTTCTTT.

This clone was seen a few times. This sequence joins TRBV5-4 and TRBJ1-5; the D gene is possibly TRBD1 (5 bases). Per germline, CDR1 SGHNT and CDR2 YYREEE (reference sequence). The CDR3 is 15 amino acids. Trimming pared 4 bases from V and 3 bases from J, leaving 14 bases between. The CDR3 coding sequence is TGTGCCAGCAGCCACGGGGGGGGACTCAATCAGCCCCAGCATTTT. This sequence encodes CASSHGGGLNQPQHF. The full variable domain, completed using reference TRBV5-4 and TRBJ1-5, is ETGVTQSPTHLIKTRGQQVTLRCSSQSGHNTVSWYQQALGQGPQFIFQYYREEENGRGNFPPRFSGLQFPNYSSELNVNALELDDSALYLCASSHGGGLNQPQHFGDGTRLSIL.

This clone occurred a few times. The J gene is TRBJ2-5, the V gene TRBV7-3, with TRBD2 as a possible D gene (7 bases). CDR1 and CDR2 from the germline V gene are SGHTA and FQGTGA. The CDR3 is 14 residues long. V dropped 6 bases and J dropped 4 bases, with 15 bases sitting between them. Written as DNA, the CDR3 is TGTGCCAGCAGTCCCCGGGGGGCAGGAGAGACCCAGTACTTC. Translation: CASSPRGAGETQYF.

The gene calls are TRBV5-6 and TRBJ2-3; no definite D call. Germline-derived CDR1 and CDR2 are SGHDT and YYEEEE. The germline V and J ends were trimmed by 4 bases and 1 base, with 13 bases remaining between them. This CDR3 comprises 15 residues. CDR3 amino acids: CASSHDMYGTDTQYF. The CDR3 DNA sequence: TGTGCCAGCAGCCACGACATGTACGGCACAGATACGCAGTATTTT.

The chain couples TRBV7-6 to TRBJ1-1; possibly TRBD1 for D (5 bases). This CDR3 spans 17 amino acids. The V gene lost 0 bases and the J gene lost 3 bases, with 17 bases spanning the gap. The germline V gene encodes CDR1 SGHVS and CDR2 FNYEAQ. The CDR3 reads CASSLAIWQGRDTEAFF. The CDR3 DNA follows: TGTGCCAGCAGCTTAGCCATTTGGCAGGGTAGGGACACTGAAGCTTTCTTT.

The chain couples TRBV4-3 to TRBJ1-4; TRBD1 matches 9 bases. CDR1 and CDR2 (germline): LGHNA, YSLEER. This CDR3 comprises 17 residues. V lost 4 bases and J lost 8; bases outside the gene matches: 14. The CDR3 loop reads CASSRDKGDRVWEKLFF. CDR3 DNA: TGCGCCAGCAGCCGAGACAAGGGGGACAGGGTCTGGGAAAAACTGTTTTTT.

The V call is TRBV7-2, the J call TRBJ2-3; 12 bases agree with TRBD2. V gave up 5 bases and J gave up 2 bases; unmatched junction bases: 5. The CDR3 extends over 16 amino acids. Germline V gene sequence: CDR1 SGHTA, CDR2 FQGNSA. The CDR3 nucleotides read TGTGCCAGCAGCCCTTGGACTAGCGGGGCCACAGATACGCAGTATTTT. Protein product: CASSPWTSGATDTQYF.

This clone showed up just a few times. This chain joins TRBV29-1 and TRBJ1-1; D gene ambiguous. The CDR3 sequence is 12 residues long. The V end lost 3 bases, the J end lost 0 bases, and 5 bases lay between the germline ends. Germline V gene data show CDR1 as SQVTM and CDR2 as ANQGSEA. The CDR3 sequence: CSVDVMNTEAFF. The CDR3 nucleotides are TGCAGCGTTGATGTTATGAACACTGAAGCTTTCTTT. Based on the CDR3 plus reference TRBV29-1 and TRBJ1-1, the full variable domain is SAVISQKPSRDICQRGTSLTIQCQVDSQVTMMFWYRQQPGQSLTLIATANQGSEATYESGFVIDKFPISRPNLTFSTLTVSNMSPEDSSIYLCSVDVMNTEAFFGQGTRLTVV.